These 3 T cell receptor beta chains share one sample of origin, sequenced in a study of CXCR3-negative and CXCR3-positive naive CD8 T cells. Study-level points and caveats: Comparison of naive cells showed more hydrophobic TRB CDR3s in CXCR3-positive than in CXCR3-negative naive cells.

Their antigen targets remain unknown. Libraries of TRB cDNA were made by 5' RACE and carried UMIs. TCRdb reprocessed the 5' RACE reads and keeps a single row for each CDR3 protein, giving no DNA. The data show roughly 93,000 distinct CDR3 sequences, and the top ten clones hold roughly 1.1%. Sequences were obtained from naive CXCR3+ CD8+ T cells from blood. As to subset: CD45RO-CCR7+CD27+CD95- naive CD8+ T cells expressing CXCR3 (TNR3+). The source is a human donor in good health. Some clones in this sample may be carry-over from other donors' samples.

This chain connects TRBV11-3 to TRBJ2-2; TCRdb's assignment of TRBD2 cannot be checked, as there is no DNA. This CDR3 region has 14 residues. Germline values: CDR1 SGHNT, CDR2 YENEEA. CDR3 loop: CASSFGGVTGELFF.

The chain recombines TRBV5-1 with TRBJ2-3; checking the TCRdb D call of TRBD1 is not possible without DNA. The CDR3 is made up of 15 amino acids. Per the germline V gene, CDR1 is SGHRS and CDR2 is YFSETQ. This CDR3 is CASSLAQGAGDTQYF.

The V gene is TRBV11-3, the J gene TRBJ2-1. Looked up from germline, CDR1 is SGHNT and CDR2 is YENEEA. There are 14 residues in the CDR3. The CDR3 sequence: CASSPRTSVGEQFF.